This paragraph covers one T cell receptor (beta chain) sequence. This clonotype was counted ten times or more. The antigen it binds to is not known. No base qualities exist here, and no much larger clone lies one base off it. This sample is drawn from a study of early T cells in non-severe SARS-CoV-2 infection (dated by TCRdb to about 2021). Looking at the study overall: Bulk RNA from unsorted whole blood was used for TCR sequencing, so alpha and beta chains could not be paired.

The method behind the library was 5' RACE. The reads were generated on a NextSeq 500. To correct for sequencing error and PCR bias, the TCR library protocol tagged individual cDNA molecules with unique molecular identifiers. TCR alpha and beta chains were both sequenced, and the abundances of alpha and beta sequences in each sample were closely correlated with each other. The study's own analysis went as follows. Decombinator V4 was used to annotate TCR sequences for V gene, J gene and CDR3. Expanded TCRs were defined as changing significantly between any two time points under a Poisson model with p below 0.0001. Abundances of TCRs were expressed as counts per million after normalisation to the total number of TCRs sequenced in each sample. TRAV1-2 paired with TRAJ12, TRAJ20 or TRAJ33 defined MAIT TCRs, while TRAV10 paired with TRAJ18 defined iNKT TCRs. A search of VDJdb, accessed on 1 November 2021, was run for TCRs annotated to CMV, EBV and SARS-CoV-2, with TCRs annotated for multiple antigens excluded. TCRdb trimmed public reads at Q25 via fastp, called clones via MiXCR and kept in-frame beta chains. All rows with the same CDR3 protein become a single entry with the most common DNA and genes. The V and J calls shown here were made by TCRdb, not taken from the authors' results. The sample table records 65,000 to 95,000 distinct CDR3 sequences; more than 9% of these occur just once. The leading ten clones occupy about 4.8% of the sample.

General study outcomes and caveats: VDJdb matching was skewed toward anti-spike CD8 responses and likely underestimated virus-specific expansions, missing private and CD4 specificities.

A case-control design nested within a healthcare worker cohort in London, UK, was used, with weekly nasopharyngeal swab PCR tests and blood sampling performed. Between 23 and 31 March 2020, the week of the UK lockdown, healthcare workers were enrolled and then followed up weekly for as long as 16 weeks. CDR1 GTSNPN and CDR2 SVGIG are derived from the germline V gene (reference sequence). V trim: 4 bases; J trim: 6 bases; unmatched bases: 5. The CDR3 starts with the cysteine, ends with the phenylalanine, and has 13 residues. The entry retains the CDR3 DNA only, 39 bases that are in frame from base 1.

The receptor's source is an adult who was a healthcare worker with PCR-confirmed SARS-CoV-2 infection or an uninfected control (not recorded which). This chain is built from TRBV30 and TRBJ2-1; 8 junctional bases match TRBD2. Sequencing was done on a sample of whole blood. The DNA is TGTGCCTGGATGTTAACTAGCGGCAATGAGCAGTTCTTC. Its coded protein is CAWMLTSGNEQFF.